Sequencing of this T cell receptor (beta chain) was carried out in a study of shared clonotypes between healthy human individuals. Study as a whole: Each donor had three CD4 naive, three CD4 memory, two CD8 naive and one CD8 memory plate.

Notes on this clone: What it recognizes is unknown.

CD4+ cells underwent separation, giving CD45RA+ naive and CD45RA-negative memory subsets. General study points: Generally, naive subsets (rather than memory subsets) showed larger estimated richness.

The V end lost 0 bases, the J end lost 1 base, and 10 bases lay between the germline ends. Germline lookup yields CDR1 SGDLS and CDR2 YYNGEE. This CDR3 spans 15 amino acids. In the source study's methods: As immunoSEQ supplied junction-only sequences (without quality scores), filtering differed. Some clones are missing from TCRdb's copy, which holds only in-frame ones; the method was immunoSEQ multiplex PCR. V and J calls and clone size follow that table, whereas D and trimming were derived from the DNA. The sample lists some 2.3 million clones; approximately 95% were seen once. The gene calls are TRBV9 and TRBJ1-1; D ambiguous. Sequences were obtained from naive CD4+ T cells from PBMCs. Subset denoted: CD45RA+ positively selected. This TCR derives from a man aged 18 to 30 in good health. Some clones in this sample may be carry-over from other donors' samples. The CDR3 is CASSVGIPANTEAFF. For the CDR3, the DNA is TGTGCCAGCAGCGTAGGGATCCCGGCGAACACTGAAGCTTTCTTT. Using reference TRBV9 and TRBJ1-1 for the parts outside the CDR3, the full variable domain is DSGVTQTPKHLITATGQRVTLRCSPRSGDLSVYWYQQSLDQGLQFLIQYYNGEERAKGNILERFSAQQFPDLHSELNLSSLELGDSALYFCASSVGIPANTEAFFGQGTRLTVV.